Presented here are 7 T cell receptor beta chains from one specimen sequenced in a study of CD8 T cells in Susac syndrome. Roughly 0.45 to 1 ug RNA was reverse transcribed with random hexamers. From the immunoSEQ multiplex PCR reads, TCRdb called clonotypes with MiXCR, one entry per CDR3 protein. The sample contains some 150,000 distinct CDR3 sequences, 95% of which appear only once. Material: CD4+ T cells from PBMCs. The receptors shown here come from a human donor with Susac syndrome.

V and J are TRBV5-4 and TRBJ1-1; D is perhaps TRBD1 (5 bases). There are 14 residues in the CDR3. Per the germline V gene, CDR1 is SGHNT and CDR2 is YYREEE (reference sequence). Deletions cut 4 bases from V and 0 bases from J, with 10 bases between. In DNA form, the CDR3 reads TGTGCCAGCAGCCTGGGACTCATGAACACTGAAGCTTTCTTT. This encodes CASSLGLMNTEAFF.

The J gene is TRBJ1-2, the V gene TRBV18; 7 nucleotides align to TRBD1. The CDR3 is made up of 12 amino acids. J lost 4 bases, V lost 10 bases, and 6 bases had no gene match. Germline V gene lookup returns CDR1 KGHSH and CDR2 LQKENI. CDR3 region: CATLRDSYGYTF. The CDR3 DNA reads as TGTGCCACCCTGAGGGACAGCTATGGCTACACCTTC. Based on the CDR3 plus reference TRBV18 and TRBJ1-2, the full variable domain is NAGVMQNPRHLVRRRGQEARLRCSPMKGHSHVYWYRQLPEEGLKFMVYLQKENIIDESGMPKERFSAEFPKEGPSILRIQQVVRGDSAAYFCATLRDSYGYTFGSGTRLTVV.

V and J are TRBV20-1 and TRBJ2-5; D might be TRBD1 or TRBD2, each matching 5 bases. This CDR3 has 15 amino acids. Germline V gene data show CDR1 as DFQATT and CDR2 as SNEGSKA (reference sequence). Trimming removed 4 bases from V and 5 bases from J, with 20 bases in between. CDR3 DNA sequence: TGCAGTGCTATTTTCCCCGGGGCTACTCGGGAGACCCAGTACTTC. Translated, it gives CSAIFPGATRETQYF.

The J gene is TRBJ1-6, the V gene TRBV5-4, with TRBD1 as a possible D gene (5 bases). From germline, CDR1 is SGHNT and CDR2 YYREEE (reference sequence). The CDR3 has 15 amino acids. V lost 5 bases and J lost 7, with 16 bases in between. The CDR3 nucleotides read TGTGCCAGCAGTTTAGTCGACAGTCTCAATTCACCCCTCCACTTT. Its translation: CASSLVDSLNSPLHF. Variable domain in full (rest from reference TRBV5-4 and TRBJ1-6): ETGVTQSPTHLIKTRGQQVTLRCSSQSGHNTVSWYQQALGQGPQFIFQYYREEENGRGNFPPRFSGLQFPNYSSELNVNALELDDSALYLCASSLVDSLNSPLHFGNGTRLTVT.

The chain employs TRBV3-1 and TRBJ1-2, with D uncertain. The CDR3 extends over 14 amino acids. In germline, CDR1 is LGHDT, CDR2 YNNKEL (reference sequence). V lost 1 base and J lost 1, with 7 bases in between. The CDR3: CASSQGGSNYGYTF. In DNA, the CDR3 is TGTGCCAGCAGCCAAGGAGGAAGTAACTATGGCTACACCTTC.

This rearrangement joins TRBV15 to TRBJ1-6, with 9 bases matching TRBD1. This CDR3 region has 14 residues. The germline V gene encodes CDR1 LNHNV and CDR2 YYDKDF (reference sequence). Unmatched junction bases numbered 7, after V lost 6 bases and J lost 10 bases. The CDR3 DNA sequence: TGTGCCACCAGACTACAGGGGGCTAGGTCACCCCTCCACTTT. Protein: CATRLQGARSPLHF.

This chain uses TRBV20-1 with TRBJ1-5, with 7 nucleotides matching TRBD1. V was clipped by 0 bases and J by 4 bases; unmatched bases: 9. The V gene's germline CDR1 is DFQATT and CDR2 SNEGSKA (reference sequence). The CDR3 is made up of 16 amino acids. The CDR3 is CSARDSGRGVNQPQHF. The CDR3 DNA reads as TGCAGTGCTAGAGATTCTGGCAGGGGGGTGAATCAGCCCCAGCATTTT.